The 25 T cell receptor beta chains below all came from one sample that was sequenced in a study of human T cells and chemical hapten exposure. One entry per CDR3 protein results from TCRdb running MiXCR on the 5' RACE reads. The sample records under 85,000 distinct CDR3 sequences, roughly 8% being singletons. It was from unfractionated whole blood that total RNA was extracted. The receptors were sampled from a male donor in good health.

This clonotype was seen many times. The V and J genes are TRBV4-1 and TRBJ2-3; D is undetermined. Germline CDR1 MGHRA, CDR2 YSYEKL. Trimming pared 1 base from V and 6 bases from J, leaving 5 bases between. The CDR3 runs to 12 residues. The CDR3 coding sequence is TGCGCCAGCAGCCAAGGGTCGGATACGCAGTATTTT. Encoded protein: CASSQGSDTQYF.

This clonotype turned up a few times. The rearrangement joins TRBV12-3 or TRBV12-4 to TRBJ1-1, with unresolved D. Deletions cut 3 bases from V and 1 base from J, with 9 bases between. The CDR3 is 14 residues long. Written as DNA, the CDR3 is TGTGCCAGCAGTTTCCGGGAAGGGAACACTGAAGCTTTCTTT. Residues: CASSFREGNTEAFF.

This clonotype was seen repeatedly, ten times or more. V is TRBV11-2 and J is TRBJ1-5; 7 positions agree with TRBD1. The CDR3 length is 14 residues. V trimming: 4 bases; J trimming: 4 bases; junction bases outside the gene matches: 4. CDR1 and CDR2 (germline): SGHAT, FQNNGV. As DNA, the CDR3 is TGTGCCAGCAGCTCAGGGGGTGTAAATCAGCCCCAGCATTTT. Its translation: CASSSGGVNQPQHF.

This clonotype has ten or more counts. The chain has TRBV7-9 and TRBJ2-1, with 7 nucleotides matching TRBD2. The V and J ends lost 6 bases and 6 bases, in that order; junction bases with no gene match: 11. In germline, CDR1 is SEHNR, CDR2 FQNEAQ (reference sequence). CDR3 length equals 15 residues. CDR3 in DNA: TGTGCCAGCAGTTTCGACCGGGGGAGGGTCAATGAGCAGTTCTTC. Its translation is CASSFDRGRVNEQFF.

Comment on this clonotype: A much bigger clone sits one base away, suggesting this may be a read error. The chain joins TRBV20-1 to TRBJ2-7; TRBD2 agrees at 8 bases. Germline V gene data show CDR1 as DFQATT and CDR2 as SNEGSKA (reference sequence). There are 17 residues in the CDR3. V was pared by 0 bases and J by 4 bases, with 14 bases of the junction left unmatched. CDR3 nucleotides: TGCAGTGCTAGAGACCGCGGCGATACGGGAGGGTGTTACGAGCAGTACTTC. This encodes CSARDRGDTGGCYEQYF.

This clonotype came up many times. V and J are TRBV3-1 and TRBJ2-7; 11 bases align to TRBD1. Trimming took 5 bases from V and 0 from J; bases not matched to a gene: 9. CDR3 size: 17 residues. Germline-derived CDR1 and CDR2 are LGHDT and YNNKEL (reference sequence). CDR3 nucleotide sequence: TGTGCCAGCAGCGAAGGGACAGGGGGTTCCTCCTCCTACGAGCAGTACTTC. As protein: CASSEGTGGSSSYEQYF.

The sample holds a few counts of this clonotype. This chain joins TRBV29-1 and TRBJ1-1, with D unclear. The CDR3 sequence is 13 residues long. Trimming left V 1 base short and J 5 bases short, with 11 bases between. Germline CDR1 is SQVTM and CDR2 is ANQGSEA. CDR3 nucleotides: TGCAGCGTTGAAGGGGAAGGAGGAACTGAAGCTTTCTTT. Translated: CSVEGEGGTEAFF.

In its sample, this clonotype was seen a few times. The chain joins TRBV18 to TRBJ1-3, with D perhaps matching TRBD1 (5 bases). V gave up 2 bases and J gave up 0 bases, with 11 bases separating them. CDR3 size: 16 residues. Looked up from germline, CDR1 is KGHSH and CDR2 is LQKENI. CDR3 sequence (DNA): TGTGCCAGCTCACCAGTGACAGTATACTCTGGAAACACCATATATTTT. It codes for CASSPVTVYSGNTIYF.

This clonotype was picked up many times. The CDR3 protein is CSVVRREDEQFF. DNA of the CDR3: TGCAGCGTTGTTAGGCGGGAGGATGAGCAGTTCTTC. The chain uses TRBV29-1 and TRBJ2-1; 8 nucleotides match TRBD2. The CDR3 is 12 amino acids. The germline V gene encodes CDR1 SQVTM and CDR2 ANQGSEA. V gave up 4 bases and J gave up 8 bases; unmatched junction bases: 4.

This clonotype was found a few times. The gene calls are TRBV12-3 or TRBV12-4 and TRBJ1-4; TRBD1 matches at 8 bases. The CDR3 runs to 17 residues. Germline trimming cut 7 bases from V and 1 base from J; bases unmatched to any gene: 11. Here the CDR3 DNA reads TGTGCCAGCACCATCCACAGGGGGGGCGAAACTAATGAAAAACTGTTTTTT. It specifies CASTIHRGGETNEKLFF.

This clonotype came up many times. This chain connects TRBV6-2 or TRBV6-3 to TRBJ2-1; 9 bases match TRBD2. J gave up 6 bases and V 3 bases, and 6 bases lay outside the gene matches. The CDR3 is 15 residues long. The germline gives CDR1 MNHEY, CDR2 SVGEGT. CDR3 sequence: CASSYSGGGANEQFF. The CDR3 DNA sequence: TGTGCCAGCAGTTATTCCGGCGGGGGGGCCAATGAGCAGTTCTTC.

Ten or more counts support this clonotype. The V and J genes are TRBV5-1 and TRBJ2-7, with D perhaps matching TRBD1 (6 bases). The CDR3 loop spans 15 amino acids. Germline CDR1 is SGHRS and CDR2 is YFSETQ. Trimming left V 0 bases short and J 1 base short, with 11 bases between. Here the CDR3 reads CASSLGDIPSYEQYF. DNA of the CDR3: TGCGCCAGCAGCTTGGGGGACATTCCTTCCTACGAGCAGTACTTC.

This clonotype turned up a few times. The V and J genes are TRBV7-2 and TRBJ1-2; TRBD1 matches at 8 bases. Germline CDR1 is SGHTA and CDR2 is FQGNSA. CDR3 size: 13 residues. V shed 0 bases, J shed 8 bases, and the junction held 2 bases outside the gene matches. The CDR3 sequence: CASSLAQGDGYTF. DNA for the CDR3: TGTGCCAGCAGCTTAGCACAGGGGGACGGCTACACCTTC.

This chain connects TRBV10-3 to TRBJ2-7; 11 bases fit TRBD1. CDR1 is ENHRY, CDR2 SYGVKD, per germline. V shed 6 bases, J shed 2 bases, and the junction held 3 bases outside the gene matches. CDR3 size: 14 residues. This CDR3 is CAIRSGQGAYEQYF. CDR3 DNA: TGTGCCATCAGATCGGGACAGGGGGCCTACGAGCAGTACTTC.

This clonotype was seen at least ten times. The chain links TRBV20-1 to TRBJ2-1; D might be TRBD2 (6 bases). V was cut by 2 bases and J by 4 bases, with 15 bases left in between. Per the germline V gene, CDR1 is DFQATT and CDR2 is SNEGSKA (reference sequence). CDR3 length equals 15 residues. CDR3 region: CSARRLEMTYNEQFF. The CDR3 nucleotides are TGCAGTGCTAGACGACTAGAGATGACGTACAATGAGCAGTTCTTC.

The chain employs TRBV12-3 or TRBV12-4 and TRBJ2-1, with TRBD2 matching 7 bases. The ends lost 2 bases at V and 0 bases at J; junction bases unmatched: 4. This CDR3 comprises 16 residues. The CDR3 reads CASSLRRETSYNEQFF. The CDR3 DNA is TGTGCCAGCAGTTTACGGCGGGAGACCTCCTACAATGAGCAGTTCTTC.

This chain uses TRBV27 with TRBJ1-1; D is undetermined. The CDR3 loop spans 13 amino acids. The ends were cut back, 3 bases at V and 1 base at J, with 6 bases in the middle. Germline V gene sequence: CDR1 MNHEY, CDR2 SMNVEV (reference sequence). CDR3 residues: CASSFTGNTEAFF. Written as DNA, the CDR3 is TGTGCCAGCAGTTTTACGGGGAACACTGAAGCTTTCTTT.

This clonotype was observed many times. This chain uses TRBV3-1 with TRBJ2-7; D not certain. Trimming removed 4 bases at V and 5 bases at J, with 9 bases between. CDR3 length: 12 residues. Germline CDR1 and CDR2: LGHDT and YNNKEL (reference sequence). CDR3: CASSREKDEQYF. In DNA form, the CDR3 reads TGTGCCAGCAGCCGCGAAAAGGACGAGCAGTACTTC.

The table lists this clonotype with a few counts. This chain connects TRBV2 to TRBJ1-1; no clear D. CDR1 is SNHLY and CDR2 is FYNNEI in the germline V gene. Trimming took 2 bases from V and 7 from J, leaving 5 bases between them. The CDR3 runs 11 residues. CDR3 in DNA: TGTGCCAGCAGTGAATGGGGTGAAGCTTTCTTT. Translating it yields CASSEWGEAFF. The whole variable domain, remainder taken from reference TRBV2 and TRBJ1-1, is EPEVTQTPSHQVTQMGQEVILRCVPISNHLYFYWYRQILGQKVEFLVSFYNNEISEKSEIFDDQFSVERPDGSNFTLKIRSTKLEDSAMYFCASSEWGEAFFGQGTRLTVV.

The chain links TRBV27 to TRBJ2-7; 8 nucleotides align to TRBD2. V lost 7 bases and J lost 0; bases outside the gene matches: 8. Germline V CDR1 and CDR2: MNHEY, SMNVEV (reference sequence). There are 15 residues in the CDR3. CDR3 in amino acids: CASTQRRGDSYEQYF. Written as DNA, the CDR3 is TGTGCCAGCACCCAGAGGCGGGGGGACTCCTACGAGCAGTACTTC.

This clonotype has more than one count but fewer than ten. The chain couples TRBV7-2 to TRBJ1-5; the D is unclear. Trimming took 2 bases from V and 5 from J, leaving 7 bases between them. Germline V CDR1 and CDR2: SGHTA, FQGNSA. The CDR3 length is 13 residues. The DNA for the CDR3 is TGTGCCAGCAGCTTAAGGGTAGATCAGCCCCAGCATTTT. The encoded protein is CASSLRVDQPQHF.

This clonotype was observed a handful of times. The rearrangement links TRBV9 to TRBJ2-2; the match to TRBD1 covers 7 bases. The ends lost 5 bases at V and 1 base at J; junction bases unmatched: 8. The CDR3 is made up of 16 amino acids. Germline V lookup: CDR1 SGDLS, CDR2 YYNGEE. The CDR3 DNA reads TGTGCCAGCAGTAAGAGTAACAGGGGGAACACCGGGGAGCTGTTTTTT. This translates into CASSKSNRGNTGELFF.

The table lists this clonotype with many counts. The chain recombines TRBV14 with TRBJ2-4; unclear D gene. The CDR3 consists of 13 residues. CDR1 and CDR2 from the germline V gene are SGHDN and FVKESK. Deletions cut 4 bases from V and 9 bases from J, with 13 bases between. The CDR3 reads CASSLTEQAIQYF. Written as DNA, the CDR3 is TGTGCCAGCAGCCTAACCGAGCAAGCCATTCAGTACTTC. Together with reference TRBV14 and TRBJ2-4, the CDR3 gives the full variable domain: EAGVTQFPSHSVIEKGQTVTLRCDPISGHDNLYWYRRVMGKEIKFLLHFVKESKQDESGMPNNRFLAERTGGTYSTLKVQPAELEDSGVYFCASSLTEQAIQYFGAGTRLSVL.

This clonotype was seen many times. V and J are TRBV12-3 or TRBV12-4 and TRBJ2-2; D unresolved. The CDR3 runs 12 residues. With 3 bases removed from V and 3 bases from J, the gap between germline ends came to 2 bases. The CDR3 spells CASSFYTGELFF. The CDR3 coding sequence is TGTGCCAGCAGTTTCTACACCGGGGAGCTGTTTTTT.

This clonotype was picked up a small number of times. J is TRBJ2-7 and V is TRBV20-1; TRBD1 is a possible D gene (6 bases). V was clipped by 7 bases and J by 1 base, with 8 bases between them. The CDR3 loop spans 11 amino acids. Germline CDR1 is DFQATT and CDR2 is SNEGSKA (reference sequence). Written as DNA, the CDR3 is TGCAGTGTTGGACAGTCCTACGAGCAGTACTTC. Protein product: CSVGQSYEQYF.